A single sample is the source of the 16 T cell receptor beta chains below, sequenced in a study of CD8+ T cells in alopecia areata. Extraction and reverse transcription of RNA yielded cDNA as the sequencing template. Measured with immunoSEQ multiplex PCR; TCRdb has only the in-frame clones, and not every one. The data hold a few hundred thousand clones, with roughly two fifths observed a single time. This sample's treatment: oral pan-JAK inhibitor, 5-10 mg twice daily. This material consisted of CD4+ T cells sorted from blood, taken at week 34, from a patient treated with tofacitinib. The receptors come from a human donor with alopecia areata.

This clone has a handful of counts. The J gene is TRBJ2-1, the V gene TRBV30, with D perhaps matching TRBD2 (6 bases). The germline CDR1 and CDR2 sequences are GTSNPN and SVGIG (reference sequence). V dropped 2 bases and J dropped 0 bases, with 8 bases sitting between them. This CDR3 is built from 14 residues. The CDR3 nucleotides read TGTGCCTGGAGTCGGGAGAGCTCCTACAATGAGCAGTTCTTC. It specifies CAWSRESSYNEQFF.

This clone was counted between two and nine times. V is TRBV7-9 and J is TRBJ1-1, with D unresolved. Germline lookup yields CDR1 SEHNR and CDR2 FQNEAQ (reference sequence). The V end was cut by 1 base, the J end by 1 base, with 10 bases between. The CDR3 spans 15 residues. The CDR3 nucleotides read TGTGCCAGCAGCTTAGTCGGCGGAGCGAACACTGAAGCTTTCTTT. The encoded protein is CASSLVGGANTEAFF.

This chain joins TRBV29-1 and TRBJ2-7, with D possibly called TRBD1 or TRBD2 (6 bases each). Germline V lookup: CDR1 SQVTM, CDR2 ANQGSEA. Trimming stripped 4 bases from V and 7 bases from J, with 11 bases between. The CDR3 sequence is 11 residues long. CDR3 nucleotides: TGCAGCGTTGGCGGGACAAGAGAGCAGTACTTC. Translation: CSVGGTREQYF.

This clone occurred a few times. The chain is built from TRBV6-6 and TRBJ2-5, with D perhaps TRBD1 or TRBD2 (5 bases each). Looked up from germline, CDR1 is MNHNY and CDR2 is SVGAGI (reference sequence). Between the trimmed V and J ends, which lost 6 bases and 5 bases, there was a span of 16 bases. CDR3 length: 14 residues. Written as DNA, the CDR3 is TGTGCCAGCAGCCACTCCGGGACGAAGGAGACCCAGTACTTC. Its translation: CASSHSGTKETQYF.

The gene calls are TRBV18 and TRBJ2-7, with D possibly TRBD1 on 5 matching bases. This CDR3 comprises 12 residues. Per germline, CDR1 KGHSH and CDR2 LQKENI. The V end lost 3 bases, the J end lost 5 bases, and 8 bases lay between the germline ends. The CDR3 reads CASSPRADEQYF. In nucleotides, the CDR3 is TGTGCCAGCTCACCCAGGGCTGACGAGCAGTACTTC.

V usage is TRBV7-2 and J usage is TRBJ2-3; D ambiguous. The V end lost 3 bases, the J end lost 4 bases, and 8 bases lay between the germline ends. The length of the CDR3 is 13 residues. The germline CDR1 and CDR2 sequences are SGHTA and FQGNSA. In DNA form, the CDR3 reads TGTGCCAGCAGCTTTAGGTTATCAGATACGCAGTATTTT. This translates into CASSFRLSDTQYF.

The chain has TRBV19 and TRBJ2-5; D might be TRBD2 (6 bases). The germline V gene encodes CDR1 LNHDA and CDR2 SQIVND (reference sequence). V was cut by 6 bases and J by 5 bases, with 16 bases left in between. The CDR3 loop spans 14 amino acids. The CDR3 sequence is CASSTTGTRETQYF. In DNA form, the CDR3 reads TGTGCCAGTAGCACCACCGGGACTCGGGAGACCCAGTACTTC.

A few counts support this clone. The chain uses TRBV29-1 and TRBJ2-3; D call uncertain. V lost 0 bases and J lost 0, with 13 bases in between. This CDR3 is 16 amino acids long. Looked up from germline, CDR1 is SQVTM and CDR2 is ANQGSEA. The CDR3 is CSVEDWVRTSTDTQYF. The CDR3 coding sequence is TGCAGCGTTGAAGATTGGGTCCGAACTAGCACAGATACGCAGTATTTT.

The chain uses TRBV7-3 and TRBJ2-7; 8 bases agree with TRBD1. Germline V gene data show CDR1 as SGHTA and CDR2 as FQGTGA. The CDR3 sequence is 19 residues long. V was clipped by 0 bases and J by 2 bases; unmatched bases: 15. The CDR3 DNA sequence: TGTGCCAGCAGCTTAACGCCCCTCCCCGGACAGGGAATAGCCTACGAGCAGTACTTC. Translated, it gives CASSLTPLPGQGIAYEQYF. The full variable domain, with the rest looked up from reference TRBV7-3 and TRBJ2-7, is GAGVSQTPSNKVTEKGKYVELRCDPISGHTALYWYRQSLGQGPEFLIYFQGTGAADDSGLPNDRFFAVRPEGSVSTLKIQRTERGDSAVYLCASSLTPLPGQGIAYEQYFGPGTRLTVT.

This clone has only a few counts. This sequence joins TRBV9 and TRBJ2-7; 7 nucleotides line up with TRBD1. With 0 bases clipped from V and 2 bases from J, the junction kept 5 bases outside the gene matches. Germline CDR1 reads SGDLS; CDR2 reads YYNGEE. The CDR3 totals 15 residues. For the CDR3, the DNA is TGTGCCAGCAGCGTAGAAAGAGGGGGCGCCTACGAGCAGTACTTC. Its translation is CASSVERGGAYEQYF.

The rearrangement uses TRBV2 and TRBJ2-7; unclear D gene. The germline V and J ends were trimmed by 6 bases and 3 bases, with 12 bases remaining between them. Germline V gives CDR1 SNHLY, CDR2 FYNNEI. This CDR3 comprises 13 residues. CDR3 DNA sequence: TGTGCCAGCAGCCACCAGGTTGACTACGAGCAGTACTTC. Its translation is CASSHQVDYEQYF.

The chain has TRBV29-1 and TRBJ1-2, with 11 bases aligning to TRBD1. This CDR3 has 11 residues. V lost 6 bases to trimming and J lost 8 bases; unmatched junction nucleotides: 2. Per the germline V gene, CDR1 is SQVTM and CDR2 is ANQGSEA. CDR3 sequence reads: CSVGTGGGYTF. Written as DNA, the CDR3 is TGCAGCGTGGGGACAGGGGGAGGCTACACCTTC.

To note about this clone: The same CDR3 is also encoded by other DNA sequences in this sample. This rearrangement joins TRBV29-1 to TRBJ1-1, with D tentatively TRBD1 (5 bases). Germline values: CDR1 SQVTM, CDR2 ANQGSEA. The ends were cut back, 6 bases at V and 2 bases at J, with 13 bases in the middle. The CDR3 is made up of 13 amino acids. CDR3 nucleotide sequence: TGCAGCGTACCGACGGGGCTCAACACTGAAGCTTTCTTT. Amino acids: CSVPTGLNTEAFF.

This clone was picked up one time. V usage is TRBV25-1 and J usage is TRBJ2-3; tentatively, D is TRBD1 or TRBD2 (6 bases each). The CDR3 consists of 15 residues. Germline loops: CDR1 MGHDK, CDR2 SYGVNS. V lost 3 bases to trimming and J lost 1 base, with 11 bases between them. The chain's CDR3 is CASSDGGGRTDTQYF. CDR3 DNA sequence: TGTGCCAGCAGTGACGGGGGCGGCCGCACAGATACGCAGTATTTT.

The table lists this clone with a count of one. Here the CDR3 DNA reads TGTGCCAGCCAAGGACTTTTGAACACTGAAGCTTTCTTT. Its translation is CASQGLLNTEAFF. The chain links TRBV27 to TRBJ1-1; D remains ambiguous. V lost 8 bases, J lost 0 bases, and 10 bases lay in between. The CDR3 length is 13 residues. Per germline, CDR1 MNHEY and CDR2 SMNVEV (reference sequence).

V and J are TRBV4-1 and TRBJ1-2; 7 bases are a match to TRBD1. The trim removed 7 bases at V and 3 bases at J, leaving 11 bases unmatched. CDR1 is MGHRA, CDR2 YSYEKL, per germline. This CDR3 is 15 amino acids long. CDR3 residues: CASTPGGRGDYGYTF. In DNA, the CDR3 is TGCGCCAGCACCCCCGGGGGCAGGGGGGACTATGGCTACACCTTC.